Shown below are 29 T cell receptor beta chains from a single sample sequenced in a study of T cells in Graves' hyperthyroidism and ophthalmopathy. Amplified TCR beta CDR3 regions came from RNA transcripts. With the HTBI primer set, the TCR CDR3 went through a first round of RT-PCR. Via MiXCR, TCRdb re-called the multiplex PCR reads, giving one row per CDR3 protein. The table lists about 600,000 distinct CDR3 sequences, approximately 16% of them singletons. Sample: blood. Every receptor here comes from a woman in her forties with Graves' ophthalmopathy.

This clonotype was detected ten times or more. The V call is TRBV5-1, the J call TRBJ2-1; TRBD2 aligns across 7 bases. There are 16 residues in the CDR3. The V gene end was trimmed by 0 bases and the J gene end by 7 bases; junction bases not matched to a gene: 10. Per germline, CDR1 SGHRS and CDR2 YFSETQ. The CDR3 loop is CASSLGAGARENEQFF. CDR3 nucleotides: TGCGCCAGCAGCTTGGGGGCGGGAGCCCGTGAGAATGAGCAGTTCTTC.

This clonotype was seen a single time. A much larger clone sits a single nucleotide away, making a read error possible. V and J are TRBV7-3 and TRBJ2-3, with D possibly TRBD2 on 5 matching bases. Germline loops: CDR1 SGHTA, CDR2 FQGTGA. The CDR3 extends over 15 amino acids. CDR3 protein: CASSLSGASTDAQYF. DNA of the CDR3: TGTGCCAGCAGCTTAAGCGGAGCTAGCACAGATGCGCAGTATTTT.

V is TRBV19 and J is TRBJ1-3; no clear D. Germline V CDR1 and CDR2: LNHDA, SQIVND (reference sequence). Trimming took off 6 bases at V and 0 bases at J, with 18 bases between the two ends. The CDR3 totals 17 residues. CDR3 residues: CASSRGSADYSGNTIYF. The DNA for the CDR3 is TGTGCCAGTAGCCGAGGTAGCGCAGACTACTCTGGAAACACCATATATTTT. The full variable domain, in which reference TRBV19 and TRBJ1-3 provide the parts outside the CDR3, is DGGITQSPKYLFRKEGQNVTLSCEQNLNHDAMYWYRQDPGQGLRLIYYSQIVNDFQKGDIAEGYSVSREKKESFPLTVTSAQKNPTAFYLCASSRGSADYSGNTIYFGEGSWLTVV.

A single count supports this clonotype. The gene calls are TRBV11-2 and TRBJ2-7, with TRBD1 matching 11 bases. The junction had 13 bases not matched to a gene; V was cut back by 5 bases and J by 1 base. CDR3 size: 18 residues. Per germline, CDR1 SGHAT and CDR2 FQNNGV. This chain's CDR3 is CASSPSSRGTGGSYEQYF. The CDR3 DNA reads TGTGCCAGCAGCCCCTCTTCGCGAGGGACAGGGGGTTCCTACGAGCAGTACTTC.

This clonotype was seen ten or more times. The chain couples TRBV2 to TRBJ2-1; D perhaps matches TRBD1 (6 bases). Trimming left V 5 bases short and J 5 bases short, with 16 bases between. CDR1 and CDR2 from the germline V gene are SNHLY and FYNNEI. The CDR3 extends over 15 amino acids. This chain's CDR3 is CASSTGNGGDNEQFF. In nucleotides, the CDR3 is TGTGCCAGCAGTACCGGGAATGGGGGCGACAATGAGCAGTTCTTC.

The gene calls are TRBV20-1 and TRBJ1-6; D gene unclear. The V gene lost 5 bases and the J gene lost 5 bases, with 13 bases spanning the gap. CDR1 is DFQATT and CDR2 is SNEGSKA in the germline V gene (reference sequence). The CDR3 covers 14 residues. CDR3 protein: CSASRGEDNSPLHF. The DNA of the CDR3 is TGCAGTGCTTCCCGAGGAGAGGATAATTCACCCCTCCACTTT.

This clonotype was found a few times. The chain combines TRBV6-2 or TRBV6-3 with TRBJ1-6; D possibly corresponds to TRBD1 (6 bases). Germline V gene sequence: CDR1 MNHEY, CDR2 SVGEGT. V dropped 6 bases and J dropped 8 bases, with 23 bases sitting between them. This CDR3 is built from 17 residues. CDR3 loop: CASSSRDTASRDSPLHF. The CDR3 DNA sequence: TGTGCCAGCAGCTCAAGGGACACCGCCTCGAGGGATTCACCCCTCCACTTT.

The chain carries TRBV18 and TRBJ2-7, with 9 bases matching TRBD1. J lost 6 bases, V lost 3 bases, and 6 bases had no gene match. The CDR3 spans 14 residues. Per the germline V gene, CDR1 is KGHSH and CDR2 is LQKENI. The chain's CDR3 is CASSPAQGAFEQYF. The DNA of the CDR3 is TGTGCCAGCTCACCGGCACAGGGGGCGTTCGAGCAGTACTTC. The full variable domain, its missing parts supplied by reference TRBV18 and TRBJ2-7, is NAGVMQNPRHLVRRRGQEARLRCSPMKGHSHVYWYRQLPEEGLKFMVYLQKENIIDESGMPKERFSAEFPKEGPSILRIQQVVRGDSAAYFCASSPAQGAFEQYFGPGTRLTVT.

Comment on this clonotype: At one end the junction does not follow the germline gene, possibly because of a read error. The V call is TRBV11-2, the J call TRBJ2-5; 8 bases line up with TRBD1. The CDR3 contains 18 residues. The V gene's germline CDR1 is SGHAT and CDR2 FQNNGV. CDR3 DNA: TGTGCCAGCGGCTTGACCCCCGGGGCAGGGGGCTTCCAAGAGACCCAGTACTTC. Protein sequence: CASGLTPGAGGFQETQYF.

This clonotype was counted many times. This chain joins TRBV27 and TRBJ2-7, with D perhaps given as TRBD1 or TRBD2 (6 bases each). V shed 7 bases and J shed 0 bases, with 13 bases lying between them. The germline V gene has CDR1 MNHEY and CDR2 SMNVEV (reference sequence). The CDR3 loop spans 14 amino acids. CDR3 region: CASKGRGGSYEQYF. The CDR3 region has the DNA TGTGCCAGCAAGGGCAGGGGAGGCTCCTACGAGCAGTACTTC.

The rearrangement joins TRBV18 to TRBJ1-2; D is unresolved. Germline-derived CDR1 and CDR2 are KGHSH and LQKENI. Trimming cost V 4 bases and J 0 bases, with 12 bases left between them. The CDR3 is made up of 15 amino acids. This CDR3 is CASSRSITANYGYTF. The CDR3 DNA is TGTGCCAGCTCACGGAGTATTACGGCTAACTATGGCTACACCTTC.

V is TRBV28 and J is TRBJ2-7, with 11 bases matching TRBD1. The CDR3 loop spans 15 amino acids. The trim removed 6 bases at V and 9 bases at J, leaving 13 bases unmatched. Germline V gene lookup returns CDR1 MDHEN and CDR2 SYDVKM. The CDR3 is CASSQPGTGGPAQYF. The CDR3 coding sequence is TGTGCCAGCAGCCAGCCCGGGACAGGGGGGCCGGCGCAGTACTTC.

This clonotype has just a few counts. The chain couples TRBV20-1 to TRBJ2-1, with D possibly TRBD1 on 6 matching bases. Germline CDR1 reads DFQATT; CDR2 reads SNEGSKA (reference sequence). The CDR3 is 13 residues long. The ends were cut back, 6 bases at V and 4 bases at J, with 13 bases in the middle. The CDR3 DNA is TGCAGTGCCATCGGACAGAGATACAATGAGCAGTTCTTC. It translates to CSAIGQRYNEQFF.

J is TRBJ1-1 and V is TRBV5-5; TRBD1 matches at 9 bases. This CDR3 is 17 amino acids long. Trimming took 2 bases from V and 1 from J; bases not matched to a gene: 9. Germline CDR1 and CDR2: SGHKS and YYEKEE (reference sequence). The CDR3 region is CASSFRDRDSRNTEAFF. The CDR3 DNA reads as TGTGCCAGCAGCTTCCGGGACAGGGATTCGAGGAACACTGAAGCTTTCTTT.

This clonotype was seen a handful of times. One end of the junction varies from germline; a read error may be responsible. V and J are TRBV18 and TRBJ2-1; the D is unclear. Per the germline V gene, CDR1 is KGHSH and CDR2 is LQKENI. The CDR3 totals 13 residues. This CDR3 is CASPPPTGNEQFF. CDR3 coding DNA: TGTGCCAGCCCACCACCGACGGGCAATGAGCAGTTCTTC.

This clonotype was counted ten times or more. V usage is TRBV6-2 or TRBV6-3 and J usage is TRBJ1-6, with unresolved D. The CDR3 contains 13 residues. Germline V lookup: CDR1 MNHEY, CDR2 SVGEGT. The V end lost 7 bases, the J end lost 5 bases, and 9 bases lay between the germline ends. The CDR3 is CASTPFNNSPLHF. The CDR3 coding sequence is TGTGCCAGCACCCCCTTTAATAATTCACCCCTCCACTTT.

The J gene is TRBJ1-3, the V gene TRBV9; D remains ambiguous. The CDR3 has 14 residues. Trimming took 0 bases from V and 2 from J, leaving 6 bases between them. The germline V gene encodes CDR1 SGDLS and CDR2 YYNGEE. CDR3 protein: CASSVGNTGNTIYF. DNA of the CDR3: TGTGCCAGCAGCGTAGGTAATACTGGAAACACCATATATTTT. The whole variable domain, remainder taken from reference TRBV9 and TRBJ1-3, is DSGVTQTPKHLITATGQRVTLRCSPRSGDLSVYWYQQSLDQGLQFLIQYYNGEERAKGNILERFSAQQFPDLHSELNLSSLELGDSALYFCASSVGNTGNTIYFGEGSWLTVV.

This clonotype has a handful of counts. The chain links TRBV20-1 to TRBJ2-5, with D maybe TRBD1 (5 bases). Per germline, CDR1 DFQATT and CDR2 SNEGSKA (reference sequence). CDR3 length: 13 residues. The ends were cut back, 3 bases at V and 2 bases at J, with 10 bases in the middle. This CDR3 reads CSASEAGQETQYF. The DNA of the CDR3 is TGCAGTGCTAGCGAGGCAGGGCAAGAGACCCAGTACTTC.

This clonotype was observed many times. This rearrangement joins TRBV2 to TRBJ1-5; tentatively, D is TRBD1 (5 bases). The CDR3 runs 14 residues. V was trimmed by 8 bases and J by 0 bases, leaving 11 bases between them. Germline CDR1 is SNHLY and CDR2 is FYNNEI. The CDR3 sequence is CASSWTHSNQPQHF. The CDR3 region has the DNA TGTGCCAGCTCCTGGACACATAGCAATCAGCCCCAGCATTTT.

About this clonotype itself: A read error may explain this, as a much larger clone is one base away. The gene calls are TRBV5-1 and TRBJ2-7; TRBD2 is a possible D gene (6 bases). Germline lookup yields CDR1 SGHRS and CDR2 YFSETQ. V lost 6 bases, J lost 5 bases, and 18 bases lay in between. The CDR3 has 14 residues. The CDR3 region has the DNA TGCGCCAGCAACGCTCCCGAGACTAGACACGAGCAGTACTTC. It specifies CASNAPETRHEQYF. The full variable domain, its missing parts supplied by reference TRBV5-1 and TRBJ2-7, is KAGVTQTPRYLIKTRGQQVTLSCSPISGHRSVSWYQQTPGQGLQFLFEYFSETQRNKGNFPGRFSGRQFSNSRSEMNVSTLELGDSALYLCASNAPETRHEQYFGPGTRLTVT.

This clonotype occurred many times. The J gene is TRBJ2-4, the V gene TRBV2, with 7 positions matching TRBD2. Losses at the gene ends were 7 bases for V and 0 bases for J; bases not matched to a gene: 6. The CDR3 has 15 residues. Germline V CDR1 and CDR2: SNHLY, FYNNEI. CDR3 coding DNA: TGTGCCAGCAACCCCCAGCGGGGAGCCAAAAACATTCAGTACTTC. The encoded protein is CASNPQRGAKNIQYF.

Many counts were recorded for this clonotype. V and J are TRBV18 and TRBJ2-7; 7 bases agree with TRBD2. This CDR3 has 13 residues. Germline V gives CDR1 KGHSH, CDR2 LQKENI. Germline trimming cut 6 bases from V and 2 bases from J; bases unmatched to any gene: 4. The CDR3 sequence is CASSQGLAYEQYF. CDR3 DNA sequence: TGTGCCAGCTCCCAAGGACTAGCCTACGAGCAGTACTTC.

This clonotype was recorded a few times. The chain carries TRBV2 and TRBJ2-7; TRBD2 agrees at 10 bases. The length of the CDR3 is 15 residues. Germline CDR1 reads SNHLY; CDR2 reads FYNNEI. Unmatched junction bases numbered 6, after V lost 1 base and J lost 6 bases. The CDR3 region is CASSEEVVAGGEQYF. As DNA, the CDR3 is TGTGCCAGCAGTGAAGAAGTGGTAGCGGGAGGCGAGCAGTACTTC.

This clonotype was observed many times. The chain combines TRBV5-1 with TRBJ2-5; D gene uncertain. The germline CDR1 and CDR2 sequences are SGHRS and YFSETQ. V was trimmed by 0 bases and J by 5 bases, leaving 14 bases between them. This CDR3 spans 15 amino acids. CDR3 coding DNA: TGCGCCAGCAGCTTGGGTGGCCAGAGGTGGGAGACCCAGTACTTC. Translated: CASSLGGQRWETQYF.

The CDR3 region is CASSPEGGGRSGANVLTF. CDR3 nucleotides: TGTGCCAGCAGCCCAGAGGGCGGGGGGCGTAGTGGGGCCAACGTCCTGACTTTC. The J gene is TRBJ2-6, the V gene TRBV12-3 or TRBV12-4; TRBD2 matches at 8 bases. V lost 6 bases to trimming and J lost 3 bases; unmatched junction nucleotides: 13. This CDR3 is 18 amino acids long.

This clonotype was detected many times. This chain joins TRBV11-2 and TRBJ1-5, with no clear D. CDR3 length: 15 amino acids. The germline V gene encodes CDR1 SGHAT and CDR2 FQNNGV. V lost 2 bases, J lost 5 bases, and 13 bases lay in between. The CDR3 loop is CASSLTRARDQPQHF. DNA for the CDR3: TGTGCCAGCAGCTTAACAAGGGCTCGGGATCAGCCCCAGCATTTT.

J is TRBJ1-4 and V is TRBV5-5; maybe TRBD1 (6 bases). Trimming took 4 bases from V and 0 from J, leaving 13 bases between them. The CDR3 spans 16 residues. The germline V gene has CDR1 SGHKS and CDR2 YYEKEE (reference sequence). The CDR3 here is CASSRGDTTTNEKLFF. The CDR3 nucleotides read TGTGCCAGCAGCCGAGGGGACACAACAACTAATGAAAAACTGTTTTTT. Supplemented by reference TRBV5-5 and TRBJ1-4, the full variable domain reads DAGVTQSPTHLIKTRGQQVTLRCSPISGHKSVSWYQQVLGQGPQFIFQYYEKEERGRGNFPDRFSARQFPNYSSELNVNALLLGDSALYLCASSRGDTTTNEKLFFGSGTQLSVL.

The rearrangement joins TRBV11-2 to TRBJ2-1; D may be TRBD1 (5 bases). The CDR3 contains 16 residues. Germline lookup yields CDR1 SGHAT and CDR2 FQNNGV. V was shortened by 1 base and J by 9 bases, with 19 bases between the two germline ends. Here the CDR3 reads CASSLGDSALGGEQFF. CDR3 in DNA: TGTGCCAGCAGCTTAGGCGACAGTGCCCTGGGTGGTGAGCAGTTCTTC.

The sample holds many counts of this clonotype. V and J are TRBV10-3 and TRBJ1-2, with D possibly matching TRBD1 (6 bases). V was clipped by 11 bases and J by 5 bases, with 24 bases between them. The germline V gene has CDR1 ENHRY and CDR2 SYGVKD. The CDR3 runs 15 residues. In DNA form, the CDR3 reads TGTGCCCTCGGACAGCCGTACCAAACTTATTATGGCTACACCTTC. It encodes CALGQPYQTYYGYTF.